The entry below describes one T cell receptor (beta chain). RNA, at about 0.45 to 1 ug, was reverse transcribed with random hexamers. The authors amplified TCR beta CDR3 across 54 Vbeta and 13 Jbeta using immunoSEQ multiplex PCR. In TCRdb, the immunoSEQ multiplex PCR reads were re-called with MiXCR into one record per CDR3 protein. The sample records 250,000 to 300,000 distinct CDR3 sequences, over 75% being singletons. The CDR3 contains 15 residues. Germline lookup yields CDR1 LNHDA and CDR2 SQIVND (reference sequence). With V trimmed by 6 bases and J by 5 bases, 9 bases remained unmatched. This entry comes from a study of CD8 T cells in Susac syndrome.

The sequence came from a human donor with multiple sclerosis. The rearrangement uses TRBV19 and TRBJ1-5; 8 bases are shared with TRBD1. Sample: CD8+ T cells from PBMCs. In nucleotides, the CDR3 is TGTGCCAGTAGAATGGGACAGGCCGATTATCAGCCCCAGCATTTT. This codes for CASRMGQADYQPQHF. The variable domain in full, completed from reference TRBV19 and TRBJ1-5, reads DGGITQSPKYLFRKEGQNVTLSCEQNLNHDAMYWYRQDPGQGLRLIYYSQIVNDFQKGDIAEGYSVSREKKESFPLTVTSAQKNPTAFYLCASRMGQADYQPQHFGDGTRLSIL.